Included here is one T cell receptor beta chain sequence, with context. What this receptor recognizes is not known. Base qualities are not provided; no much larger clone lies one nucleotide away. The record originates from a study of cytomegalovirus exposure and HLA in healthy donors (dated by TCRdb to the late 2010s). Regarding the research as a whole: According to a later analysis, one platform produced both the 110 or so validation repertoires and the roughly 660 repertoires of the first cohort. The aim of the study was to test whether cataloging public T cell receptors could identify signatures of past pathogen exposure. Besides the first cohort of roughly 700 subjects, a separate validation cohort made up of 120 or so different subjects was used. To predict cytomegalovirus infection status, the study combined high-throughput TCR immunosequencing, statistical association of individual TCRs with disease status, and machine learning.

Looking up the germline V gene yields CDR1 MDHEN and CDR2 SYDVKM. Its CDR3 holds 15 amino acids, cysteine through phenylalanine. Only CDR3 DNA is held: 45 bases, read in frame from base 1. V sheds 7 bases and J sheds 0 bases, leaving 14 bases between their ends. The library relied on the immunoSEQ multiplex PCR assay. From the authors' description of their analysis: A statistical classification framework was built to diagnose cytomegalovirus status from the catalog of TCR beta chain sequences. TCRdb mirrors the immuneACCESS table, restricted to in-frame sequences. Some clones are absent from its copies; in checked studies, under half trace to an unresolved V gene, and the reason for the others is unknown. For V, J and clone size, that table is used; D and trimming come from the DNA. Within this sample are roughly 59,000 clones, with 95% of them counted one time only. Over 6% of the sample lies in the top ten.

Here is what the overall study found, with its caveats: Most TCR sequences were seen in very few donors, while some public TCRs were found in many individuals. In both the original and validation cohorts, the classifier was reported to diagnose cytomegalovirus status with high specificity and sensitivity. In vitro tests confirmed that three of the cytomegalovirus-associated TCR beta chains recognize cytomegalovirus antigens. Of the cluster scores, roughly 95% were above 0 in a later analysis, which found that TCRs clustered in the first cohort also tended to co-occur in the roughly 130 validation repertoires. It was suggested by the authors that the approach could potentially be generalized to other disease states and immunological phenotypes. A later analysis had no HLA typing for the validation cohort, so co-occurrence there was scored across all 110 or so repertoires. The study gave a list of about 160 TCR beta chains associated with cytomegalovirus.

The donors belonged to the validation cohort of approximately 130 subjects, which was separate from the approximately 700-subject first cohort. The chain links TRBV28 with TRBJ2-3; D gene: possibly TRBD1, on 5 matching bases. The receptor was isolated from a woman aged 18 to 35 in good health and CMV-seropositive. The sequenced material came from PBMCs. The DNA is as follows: TGTGCCAGCAACCCGCAGGGTCTAAGCACAGATACGCAGTATTTT. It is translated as CASNPQGLSTDTQYF.